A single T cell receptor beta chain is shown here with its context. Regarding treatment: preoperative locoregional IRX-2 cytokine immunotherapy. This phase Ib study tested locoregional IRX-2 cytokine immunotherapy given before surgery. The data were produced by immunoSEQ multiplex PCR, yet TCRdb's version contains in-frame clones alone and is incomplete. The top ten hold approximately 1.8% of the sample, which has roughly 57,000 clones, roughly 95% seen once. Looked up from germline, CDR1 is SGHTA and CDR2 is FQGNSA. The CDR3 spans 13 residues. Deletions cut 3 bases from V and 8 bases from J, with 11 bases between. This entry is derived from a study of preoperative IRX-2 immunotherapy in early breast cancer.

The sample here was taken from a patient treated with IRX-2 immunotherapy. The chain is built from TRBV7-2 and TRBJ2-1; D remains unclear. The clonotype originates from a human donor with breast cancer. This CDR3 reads CASSFAARDEQFF. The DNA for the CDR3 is TGTGCCAGCAGCTTCGCGGCTAGGGATGAGCAGTTCTTC.